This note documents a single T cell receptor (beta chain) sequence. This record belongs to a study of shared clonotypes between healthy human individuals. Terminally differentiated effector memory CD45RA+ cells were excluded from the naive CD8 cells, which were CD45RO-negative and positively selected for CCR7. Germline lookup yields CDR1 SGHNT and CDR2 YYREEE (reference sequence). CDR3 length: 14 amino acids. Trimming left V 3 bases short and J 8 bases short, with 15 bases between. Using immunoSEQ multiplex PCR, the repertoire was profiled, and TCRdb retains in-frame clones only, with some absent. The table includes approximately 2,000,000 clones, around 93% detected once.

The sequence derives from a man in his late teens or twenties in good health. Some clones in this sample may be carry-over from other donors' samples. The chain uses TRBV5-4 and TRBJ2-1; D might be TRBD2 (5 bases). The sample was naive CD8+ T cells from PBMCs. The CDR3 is CASSSYLAVHEQFF. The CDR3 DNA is TGTGCCAGCAGCTCCTACCTAGCTGTGCATGAGCAGTTCTTC.